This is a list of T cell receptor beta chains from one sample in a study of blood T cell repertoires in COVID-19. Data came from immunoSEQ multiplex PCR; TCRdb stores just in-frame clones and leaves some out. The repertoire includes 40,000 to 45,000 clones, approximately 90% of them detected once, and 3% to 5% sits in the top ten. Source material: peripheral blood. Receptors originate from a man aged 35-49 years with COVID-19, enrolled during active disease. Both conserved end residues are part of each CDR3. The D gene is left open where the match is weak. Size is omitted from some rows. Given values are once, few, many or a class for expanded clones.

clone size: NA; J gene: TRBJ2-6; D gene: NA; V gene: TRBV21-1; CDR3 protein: CASSQSPGLAGHSGANVLTF; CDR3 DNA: TGTGCCAGCAGCCAGTCCCCCGGACTAGCGGGACACTCTGGGGCCAACGTCCTGACTTTC
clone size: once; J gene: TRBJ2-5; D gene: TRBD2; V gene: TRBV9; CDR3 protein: CASSAGTSPETQYF; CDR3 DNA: TGTGCCAGCAGCGCTGGGACTAGTCCAGAGACCCAGTACTTC
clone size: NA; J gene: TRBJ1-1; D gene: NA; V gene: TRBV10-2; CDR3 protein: CASKKGPTNTEAFF; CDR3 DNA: TGCGCCAGCAAAAAGGGGCCAACGAACACTGAAGCTTTCTTT
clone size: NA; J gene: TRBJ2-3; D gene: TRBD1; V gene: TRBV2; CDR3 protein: CASSEGVGGRGTQYF; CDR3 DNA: TGTGCCAGCAGTGAAGGGGTAGGGGGCCGGGGTACGCAGTATTTT
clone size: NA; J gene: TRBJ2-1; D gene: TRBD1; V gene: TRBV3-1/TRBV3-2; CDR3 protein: CASSQGQGALGNEQFF; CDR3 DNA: TGTGCCAGCAGCCAGGGGCAGGGGGCGTTAGGTAATGAGCAGTTCTTC
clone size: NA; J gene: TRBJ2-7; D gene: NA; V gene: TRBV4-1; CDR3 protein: CASSPRGALYEQYF; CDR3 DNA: TGCGCCAGCAGCCCACGGGGGGCTTTGTACGAGCAGTACTTC
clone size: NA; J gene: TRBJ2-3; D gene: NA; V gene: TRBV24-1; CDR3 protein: CATSDPTGHPTQYF; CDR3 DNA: TGTGCCACCAGTGATCCCACAGGACATCCTACGCAGTATTTT
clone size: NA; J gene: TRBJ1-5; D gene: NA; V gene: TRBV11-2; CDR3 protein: CASSLGQGNQPQHF; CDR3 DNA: TGTGCCAGCAGCTTGGGCCAGGGGAATCAGCCCCAGCATTTT
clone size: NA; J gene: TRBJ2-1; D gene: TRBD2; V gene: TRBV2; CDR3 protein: CASRTLAGGLGSGEQFF; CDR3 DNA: TGTGCCAGCAGGACTCTAGCGGGGGGGCTTGGTTCGGGTGAGCAGTTCTTC
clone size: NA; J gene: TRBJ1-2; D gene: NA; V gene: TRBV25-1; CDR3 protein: CASRELQGYGYTF; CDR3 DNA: TGTGCCAGCAGGGAATTACAGGGCTATGGCTACACCTTC
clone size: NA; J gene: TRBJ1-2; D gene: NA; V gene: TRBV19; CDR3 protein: CASSIAGYGYTF; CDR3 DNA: TGTGCCAGTAGTATAGCAGGGTATGGCTACACCTTC
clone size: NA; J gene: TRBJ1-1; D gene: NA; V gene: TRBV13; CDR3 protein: CASSPRQTNTEAFF; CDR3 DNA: TGTGCCAGCAGCCCCAGACAGACGAACACTGAAGCTTTCTTT
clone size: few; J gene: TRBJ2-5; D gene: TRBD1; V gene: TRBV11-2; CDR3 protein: CASSLSTGGRVETQYF; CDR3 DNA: TGTGCCAGCAGCCTTTCGACAGGGGGCCGGGTAGAGACCCAGTACTTC
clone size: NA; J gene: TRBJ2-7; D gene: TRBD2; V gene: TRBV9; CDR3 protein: CASSVAPSGYEQYF; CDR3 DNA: TGTGCCAGCAGCGTAGCCCCTAGCGGCTACGAGCAGTACTTC
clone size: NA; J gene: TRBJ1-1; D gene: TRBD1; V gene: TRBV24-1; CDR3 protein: CATSASGTGNAEAFF; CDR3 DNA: TGTGCCACCAGTGCCTCCGGGACAGGGAACGCTGAAGCTTTCTTT
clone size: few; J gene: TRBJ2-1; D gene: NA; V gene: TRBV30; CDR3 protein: CAWDKSSSYNEQFF; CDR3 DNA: TGTGCCTGGGACAAATCTAGCTCCTACAATGAGCAGTTCTTC
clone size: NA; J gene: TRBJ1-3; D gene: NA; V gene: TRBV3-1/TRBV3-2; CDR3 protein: CASSHLTWGSSGNTIYF; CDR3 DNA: TGTGCCAGCAGCCACCTGACGTGGGGCAGCTCTGGAAACACCATATATTTT